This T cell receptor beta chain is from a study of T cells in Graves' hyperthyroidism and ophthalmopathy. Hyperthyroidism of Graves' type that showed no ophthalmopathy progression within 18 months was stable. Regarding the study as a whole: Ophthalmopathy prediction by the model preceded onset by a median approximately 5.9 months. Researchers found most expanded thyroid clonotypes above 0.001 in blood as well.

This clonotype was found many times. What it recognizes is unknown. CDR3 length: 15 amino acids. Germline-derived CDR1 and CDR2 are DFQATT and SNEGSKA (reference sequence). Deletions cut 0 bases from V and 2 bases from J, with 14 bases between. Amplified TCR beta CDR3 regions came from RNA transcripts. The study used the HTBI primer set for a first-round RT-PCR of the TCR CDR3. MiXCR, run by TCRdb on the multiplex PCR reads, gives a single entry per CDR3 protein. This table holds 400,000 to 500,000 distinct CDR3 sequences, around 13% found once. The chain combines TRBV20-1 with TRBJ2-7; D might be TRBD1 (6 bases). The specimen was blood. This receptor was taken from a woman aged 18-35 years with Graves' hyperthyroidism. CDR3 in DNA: TGCAGTGCTAGAGATTTGCAGGACAGCACCTACGAGCAGTACTTC. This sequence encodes CSARDLQDSTYEQYF.